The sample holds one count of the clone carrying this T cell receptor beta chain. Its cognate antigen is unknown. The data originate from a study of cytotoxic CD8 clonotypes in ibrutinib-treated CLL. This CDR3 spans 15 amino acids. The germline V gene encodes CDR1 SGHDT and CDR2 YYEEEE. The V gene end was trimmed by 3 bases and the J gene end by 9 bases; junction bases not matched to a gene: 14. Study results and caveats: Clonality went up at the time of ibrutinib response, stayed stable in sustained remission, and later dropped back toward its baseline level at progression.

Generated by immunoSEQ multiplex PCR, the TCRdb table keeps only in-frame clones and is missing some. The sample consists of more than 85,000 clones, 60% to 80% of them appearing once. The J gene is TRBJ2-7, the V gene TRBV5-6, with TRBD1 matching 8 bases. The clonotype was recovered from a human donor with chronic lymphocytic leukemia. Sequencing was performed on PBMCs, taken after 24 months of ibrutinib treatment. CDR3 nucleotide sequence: TGTGCCAGCAGCTCGCTTCTTGGACAGGGTCCAGGGCAGTACTTC. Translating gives CASSSLLGQGPGQYF. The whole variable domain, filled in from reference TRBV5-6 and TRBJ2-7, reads DAGVTQSPTHLIKTRGQQVTLRCSPKSGHDTVSWYQQALGQGPQFIFQYYEEEERQRGNFPDRFSGHQFPNYSSELNVNALLLGDSALYLCASSSLLGQGPGQYFGPGTRLTVT.